A single sample is the source of the 21 T cell receptor beta chains below, sequenced in a study of beta chain features in type 1 diabetes. Whole-study results and caveats: Shortening of TCRB CDR3s, moderate but significant, appeared in all four CD4+ subsets of Type 1 diabetes patients.

TCRB transcripts that were expressed got sequenced, as all of the isolated RNA had been reverse transcribed. Clones were sequenced by immunoSEQ multiplex PCR, and TCRdb holds only the in-frame ones, with some missing. The table records about 160,000 clones, 7.5% to 9.5% of them present only once. Their antigen targets remain unknown. The specimen sequenced was central memory CD4+ T cells from blood. These receptors were taken from a woman aged 18-35 years with type 1 diabetes.

The gene calls are TRBV6-1 and TRBJ2-5; 8 positions match TRBD1. The CDR3 length is 13 residues. The J segment lost 5 bases and the V segment lost 5 bases, leaving 4 bases of the junction unmatched. CDR1 and CDR2 from the germline V gene are MNHNS and SASEGT. CDR3 in amino acids: CASSNRDRETQYF. CDR3 sequence (DNA): TGTGCCAGCAGTAATCGGGACAGGGAGACCCAGTACTTC.

J is TRBJ1-1 and V is TRBV6-5; the match to TRBD1 covers 10 bases. The CDR3 runs 15 residues. V gave up 6 bases and J gave up 1 base; unmatched junction bases: 5. The germline V gene encodes CDR1 MNHEY and CDR2 SVGAGI. The CDR3 DNA is TGTGCCAGCAGCCCCCGGGACAGGGGGAACACTGAAGCTTTCTTT. It is translated as CASSPRDRGNTEAFF.

The chain carries TRBV7-2 and TRBJ2-5; weak D call: TRBD1 (6 bases). CDR1 is SGHTA, CDR2 FQGNSA, per germline. This CDR3 contains 14 residues. Between the trimmed V and J ends, which lost 4 bases and 2 bases, there was a span of 11 bases. CDR3 in amino acids: CASSWGPGQETQYF. In DNA form, the CDR3 reads TGTGCCAGCAGCTGGGGGCCGGGGCAAGAGACCCAGTACTTC. Based on the CDR3 plus reference TRBV7-2 and TRBJ2-5, the full variable domain is GAGVSQSPSNKVTEKGKDVELRCDPISGHTALYWYRQSLGQGLEFLIYFQGNSAPDKSGLPSDRFSAERTGGSVSTLTIQRTQQEDSAVYLCASSWGPGQETQYFGPGTRLLVL.

V gene TRBV4-3 combines with J gene TRBJ2-1; 7 nucleotides line up with TRBD1. The junction had 9 bases not matched to a gene; V was cut back by 3 bases and J by 10 bases. The CDR3 contains 14 residues. Looked up from germline, CDR1 is LGHNA and CDR2 is YSLEER. The CDR3 bases are TGCGCCAGCAGCCACGGGACAGCAATCGGGGAGCAGTTCTTC. Translation: CASSHGTAIGEQFF.

This clone showed up just a few times. The chain has TRBV5-1 and TRBJ2-7; D gene ambiguous. This CDR3 is built from 16 residues. With 0 bases removed from V and 2 bases from J, the gap between germline ends came to 15 bases. Germline CDR1 SGHRS, CDR2 YFSETQ. In DNA, the CDR3 is TGCGCCAGCAGCTTGGAGGCAGGTACGCCCACCTACGAGCAGTACTTC. Its protein product is CASSLEAGTPTYEQYF.

In this sample, this clone turned up a few times. The chain has TRBV7-2 and TRBJ1-2; tentatively, D is TRBD1 (6 bases). V lost 5 bases to trimming and J lost 7 bases, with 17 bases between them. CDR1 is SGHTA and CDR2 is FQGNSA in the germline V gene. This CDR3 is 14 amino acids long. The CDR3: CASSTQQGHRGYTF. The CDR3, as DNA: TGTGCCAGCAGCACACAACAGGGCCACCGTGGCTACACCTTC.

The V and J genes are TRBV6-1 and TRBJ2-2; TRBD2 matches 7 bases. The germline CDR1 and CDR2 sequences are MNHNS and SASEGT. V gave up 4 bases and J gave up 8 bases; unmatched junction bases: 7. The CDR3 has 14 amino acids. CDR3 in amino acids: CASSGPSGGGELFF. The CDR3 coding sequence is TGTGCCAGCAGTGGGCCTAGCGGAGGGGGGGAGCTGTTTTTT.

This clone was detected ten times or more. The V and J genes are TRBV2 and TRBJ2-5; possible D gene TRBD1, 5 bases. Per germline, CDR1 SNHLY and CDR2 FYNNEI. CDR3 length equals 13 residues. V was pared by 7 bases and J by 2 bases, with 11 bases between. CDR3 amino acids: CASTRDRQETQYF. DNA for the CDR3: TGTGCCAGCACCAGGGATCGTCAAGAGACCCAGTACTTC.

There are a few counts of this clone. The gene calls are TRBV30 and TRBJ2-2; 10 bases fit TRBD2. Germline-derived CDR1 and CDR2 are GTSNPN and SVGIG (reference sequence). The CDR3 covers 16 residues. V gave up 5 bases and J gave up 6 bases; unmatched junction bases: 12. For the CDR3, the DNA is TGTGCCTGGTCAGCTAGCGGGAGTACAGAGGCCGGGGAGCTGTTTTTT. Its protein is CAWSASGSTEAGELFF.

This chain's CDR3 is CASSYTPGQPEQYF. The CDR3 DNA reads TGTGCCAGCAGTTATACACCGGGACAGCCCGAGCAGTACTTC. The chain is built from TRBV28 and TRBJ2-7; 7 bases fit TRBD1. The germline gives CDR1 MDHEN, CDR2 SYDVKM. Losses at the gene ends were 4 bases for V and 6 bases for J; bases not matched to a gene: 9. The CDR3 has 14 residues.

This clone was picked up a small number of times. This chain links TRBV4-3 with TRBJ2-5, with 8 bases matching TRBD1. Germline V lookup: CDR1 LGHNA, CDR2 YSLEER. V dropped 3 bases and J dropped 5; count of bases not matched to a gene: 8. This CDR3 comprises 15 residues. CDR3: CASSQASGQEETQYF. Here the CDR3 DNA reads TGCGCCAGCAGCCAGGCCTCGGGACAGGAGGAGACCCAGTACTTC.

A few counts support this clone. The V and J genes are TRBV25-1 and TRBJ2-2; TRBD2 matches at 10 bases. The V gene's germline CDR1 is MGHDK and CDR2 SYGVNS. The CDR3 is made up of 16 amino acids. Unmatched junction bases numbered 9, after V lost 6 bases and J lost 5 bases. The CDR3 DNA follows: TGTGCCAGCAGCCGAGATAGCGGGAGGTCAACCGGGGAGCTGTTTTTT. It codes for CASSRDSGRSTGELFF.

This clone was recorded a few times. This rearrangement joins TRBV5-1 to TRBJ2-1; D perhaps matches TRBD1 (6 bases). CDR1 and CDR2 (germline): SGHRS, YFSETQ. CDR3 length: 15 residues. Trimming shortened V by 2 bases and J by 2 bases, and 11 bases separated the two germline ends. The CDR3 region has the DNA TGCGCCAGCAGCTTTGCAAGGGGGACCTACAATGAGCAGTTCTTC. This codes for CASSFARGTYNEQFF.

This chain joins TRBV30 and TRBJ2-7; 11 nucleotides match TRBD1. The germline gives CDR1 GTSNPN, CDR2 SVGIG (reference sequence). The CDR3 covers 15 residues. After removal of 0 bases from V and 3 bases from J, the junction contained 4 bases not matched to a gene. CDR3 residues: CAWSVGGTGGYEQYF. DNA of the CDR3: TGTGCCTGGAGTGTCGGGGGGACAGGGGGCTACGAGCAGTACTTC.

This clone was found a few times. Other nucleotide sequences in the sample specify the same CDR3. The gene calls are TRBV9 and TRBJ2-3, with D tentatively TRBD1 (6 bases). Trimming pared 0 bases from V and 0 bases from J, leaving 8 bases between. The CDR3 runs to 15 residues. The germline V gene has CDR1 SGDLS and CDR2 YYNGEE. The CDR3 DNA reads as TGTGCCAGCAGCGTAGCGGGACACAGCACAGATACGCAGTATTTT. As protein: CASSVAGHSTDTQYF.

This clone was recorded many times. The chain joins TRBV18 to TRBJ2-5; D may be TRBD1 (5 bases). Trimming took off 0 bases at V and 5 bases at J, with 10 bases between the two ends. CDR3 length: 14 residues. Germline V gene sequence: CDR1 KGHSH, CDR2 LQKENI. The CDR3 loop reads CASSPPGQAETQYF. The CDR3 DNA sequence: TGTGCCAGCTCACCACCGGGGCAGGCGGAGACCCAGTACTTC.

The chain couples TRBV27 to TRBJ1-1; D is undetermined. From germline, CDR1 is MNHEY and CDR2 SMNVEV (reference sequence). CDR3 size: 8 residues. V gave up 9 bases and J gave up 11 bases, with 7 bases separating them. DNA for the CDR3: TGTGCCAGTACCAGTGCTTTCTTT. Translated, it gives CASTSAFF.

V and J are TRBV10-3 and TRBJ1-4; perhaps TRBD1 as D (5 bases). CDR3 length equals 13 residues. Trimming took off 11 bases at V and 6 bases at J, with 16 bases between the two ends. Germline CDR1 is ENHRY and CDR2 is SYGVKD. CDR3 nucleotides: TGTGCCGTCCAGGGAGGGTCCGATGAAAAACTGTTTTTT. Translating it yields CAVQGGSDEKLFF.

J is TRBJ2-5 and V is TRBV4-3; 8 bases fit TRBD2. The trim removed 1 base at V and 5 bases at J, leaving 6 bases unmatched. There are 15 residues in the CDR3. Germline CDR1 reads LGHNA; CDR2 reads YSLEER. The CDR3 is CASSQGGLGGETQYF. CDR3 nucleotides: TGCGCCAGCAGCCAAGGGGGACTAGGGGGGGAGACCCAGTACTTC.

This chain connects TRBV5-1 to TRBJ2-1, with unresolved D. Germline loops: CDR1 SGHRS, CDR2 YFSETQ. CDR3 length: 11 amino acids. V was pared by 0 bases and J by 9 bases, with 4 bases between. CDR3 region: CASSLGLEQFF. The CDR3 nucleotides are TGCGCCAGCAGCTTGGGACTTGAGCAGTTCTTC.

This clone was found a few times. CDR3 in amino acids: CASSQQGVQETQYF. CDR3 bases: TGTGCCAGCAGTCAGCAGGGTGTCCAAGAGACCCAGTACTTC. The genes are TRBV5-4 and TRBJ2-5; D is perhaps TRBD1 (5 bases). Germline assignment: CDR1 SGHNT and CDR2 YYREEE (reference sequence). The CDR3 is made up of 14 amino acids. V lost 5 bases, J lost 1 base, and 12 bases lay in between.